One T cell receptor (beta chain) is described in this entry. With constant-segment primers, 5'RACE yielded cDNA libraries of TCR alpha and TCR beta that carried sample barcodes and UMIs. TCRdb redid the calling of the 5' RACE reads with MiXCR, one entry per CDR3 protein. In the table there are hundreds of thousands of distinct CDR3 sequences, approximately 23% of which are singletons. The source of the sample is a study of T-cell memory formation after mild COVID-19. Sequencing was carried out using PBMCs or a T cell subset sorted from them (not recorded which). The clonotype originates from an adult woman who had mild COVID-19 (a few samples of this study predate the infection). Cell type and time point are not known.

The CDR3 loop reads CATGGTHSYEQYF. Here the CDR3 DNA reads TGTGCCACCGGAGGGACCCACTCCTACGAGCAGTACTTC. The genes are TRBV24-1 and TRBJ2-7; possible D gene TRBD2, 6 bases. V lost 9 bases, J lost 0 bases, and 11 bases lay in between. Germline V CDR1 and CDR2: KGHDR, SFDVKD. The CDR3 totals 13 residues.